Reported below is one T cell receptor beta chain. Its antigen remains unknown. This record comes from a study of shared clonotypes between healthy human individuals. CDR3 length: 14 amino acids. V was trimmed by 3 bases and J by 2 bases, leaving 12 bases between them. Germline V gene sequence: CDR1 SGHRS, CDR2 YFSETQ. Study-level findings and limits: The study found lower generation probabilities in non-shared clonotypes than in those shared by all four donors. Naive subsets, compared against memory subsets, generally had larger estimated richness values. Genetic and exposure-history diversity was limited by the few donors.

Authors' data handling: Junction-only immunoSEQ data arrived without quality scores, meaning filtering differed. TCRdb's copy holds only in-frame clones and misses some; the assay was immunoSEQ multiplex PCR. That table is the source of V, J and clone size, and D and trimming were worked out from the DNA. The sample lists around 2,000,000 clones, 85% to 95% seen once, with more than 0.1% in the top ten. This TCR was recovered from a man between 18 and 29 years old in good health. This rearrangement joins TRBV5-1 to TRBJ2-7; maybe TRBD2 (5 bases). Sequencing input: naive CD4+ T cells sorted from blood. Documented subset: CD45RA+ positively selected. The CDR3 DNA reads as TGCGCCAGCAGCTCTGAGGGCTCGACCTACGAGCAGTACTTC. Protein: CASSSEGSTYEQYF.